The 24 T cell receptor beta chains below come from one sample, sequenced in a study of cytomegalovirus exposure and HLA in healthy donors. The protocol was immunoSEQ multiplex PCR, while the TCRdb copy is restricted to in-frame clones and leaves out a portion. The sample contains some 110,000 clones, roughly 90% of which appear only once. The sequenced sample was PBMCs. The receptors were gathered from a woman aged 18-29 years in good health and CMV-seropositive.

The chain is built from TRBV28 and TRBJ1-5; D gene uncertain. Germline values: CDR1 MDHEN, CDR2 SYDVKM. CDR3 length: 15 residues. V lost 1 base and J 0 bases, leaving 7 bases between the germline ends. CDR3 amino acids: CASSLYYNSNQPQHF. As DNA, the CDR3 is TGTGCCAGCAGTTTATACTATAATAGCAATCAGCCCCAGCATTTT.

The rearrangement uses TRBV29-1 and TRBJ1-2; D is unclear. V was shortened by 0 bases and J by 8 bases, with 19 bases between the two germline ends. This CDR3 contains 15 residues. The germline V gene has CDR1 SQVTM and CDR2 ANQGSEA. CDR3 sequence: CSVEDLMGVSDGYTF. Written as DNA, the CDR3 is TGCAGCGTTGAAGATCTGATGGGAGTGTCCGACGGCTACACCTTC.

The chain links TRBV25-1 to TRBJ2-2; D might be TRBD1 (5 bases). The germline V and J ends were trimmed by 4 bases and 5 bases, with 23 bases remaining between them. The CDR3 has 18 amino acids. Germline-derived CDR1 and CDR2 are MGHDK and SYGVNS. The CDR3 region has the DNA TGTGCCAGCAGTGGCGTCCCCCAGGGATTTAGGACAACCGGGGAGCTGTTTTTT. This sequence encodes CASSGVPQGFRTTGELFF.

This clone was observed a single time. V and J are TRBV9 and TRBJ1-3, with D unresolved. This CDR3 is built from 15 residues. Trimming took 2 bases from V and 4 from J, leaving 13 bases between them. Germline loops: CDR1 SGDLS, CDR2 YYNGEE. CDR3 nucleotide sequence: TGTGCCAGCAGCGTGGCGCAATTGGAGGGAAACACCATATATTTT. This codes for CASSVAQLEGNTIYF.

This clone has a single count. This chain connects TRBV6-5 to TRBJ1-6; D perhaps matches TRBD1 (5 bases). This CDR3 spans 14 amino acids. Per germline, CDR1 MNHEY and CDR2 SVGAGI. Trimming took off 0 bases at V and 7 bases at J, with 7 bases between the two ends. The CDR3 loop reads CASSYSTENSPLHF. CDR3 bases: TGTGCCAGCAGTTACTCGACAGAAAATTCACCCCTCCACTTT.

The chain combines TRBV13 with TRBJ2-3; D perhaps matches TRBD1 (6 bases). Germline CDR1 reads PRHDT; CDR2 reads FYEKMQ (reference sequence). The CDR3 runs 14 residues. Trimming shortened V by 2 bases and J by 1 base, and 7 bases separated the two germline ends. In nucleotides, the CDR3 is TGTGCCAGCAGCTTATCAGGGGGCACAGATACGCAGTATTTT. The encoded protein is CASSLSGGTDTQYF. The full variable domain, in which reference TRBV13 and TRBJ2-3 provide the parts outside the CDR3, is AAGVIQSPRHLIKEKRETATLKCYPIPRHDTVYWYQQGPGQDPQFLISFYEKMQSDKGSIPDRFSAQQFSDYHSELNMSSLELGDSALYFCASSLSGGTDTQYFGPGTRLTVL.

This rearrangement joins TRBV2 to TRBJ2-7; TRBD1 matches 7 bases. Germline trimming cut 1 base from V and 3 bases from J; bases unmatched to any gene: 3. The CDR3 loop spans 14 amino acids. From germline, CDR1 is SNHLY and CDR2 FYNNEI. The CDR3 region is CASSEGAGGYEQYV. The CDR3 DNA sequence: TGTGCCAGCAGTGAAGGGGCAGGGGGCTACGAGCAGTACGTC.

V gene TRBV2 combines with J gene TRBJ2-3, with a tentative D call TRBD1 (6 bases). V was cut by 8 bases and J by 4 bases, with 19 bases left in between. The CDR3 totals 15 residues. The germline gives CDR1 SNHLY, CDR2 FYNNEI. CDR3 in amino acids: CASDAGTPFSDTQYF. The CDR3 DNA reads TGTGCCAGCGATGCCGGGACACCTTTTTCAGATACGCAGTATTTT.

The CDR3 loop reads CASSLGGGRATSGANVLTF. The CDR3 DNA reads TGTGCCAGCAGCTTAGGTGGGGGGAGGGCGACATCTGGGGCCAACGTCCTGACTTTC. The chain employs TRBV7-6 and TRBJ2-6; 7 bases fit TRBD2. The CDR3 runs 19 residues. With 1 base clipped from V and 1 base from J, the junction kept 10 bases outside the gene matches. Germline V gene data show CDR1 as SGHVS and CDR2 as FNYEAQ.

V is TRBV9 and J is TRBJ1-2; D not resolved. The ends were cut back, 0 bases at V and 6 bases at J, with 9 bases in the middle. Germline V gene lookup returns CDR1 SGDLS and CDR2 YYNGEE. CDR3 length: 13 amino acids. The CDR3 spells CASSVAFSDGYTF. As DNA, the CDR3 is TGTGCCAGCAGCGTAGCTTTTTCGGATGGCTACACCTTC.

The genes are TRBV5-6 and TRBJ1-2; D is unresolved. Germline CDR1 SGHDT, CDR2 YYEEEE. This CDR3 is 12 amino acids long. The germline V and J ends were trimmed by 4 bases and 1 base, with 5 bases remaining between them. CDR3 residues: CASSANNYGYTF. The CDR3 DNA reads TGTGCCAGCAGCGCGAATAACTATGGCTACACCTTC.

The CDR3, as DNA: TGTGCCAGCAGGACCGGGACAGGGTCCCACGAGCAGTACTTC. The encoded protein is CASRTGTGSHEQYF. V gene TRBV28 combines with J gene TRBJ2-7; 9 positions match TRBD1. Trimming removed 6 bases from V and 5 bases from J; junction bases left unmatched: 8. Germline-derived CDR1 and CDR2 are MDHEN and SYDVKM. The CDR3 contains 14 residues. The complete variable domain, with remaining parts taken from reference TRBV28 and TRBJ2-7, reads DVKVTQSSRYLVKRTGEKVFLECVQDMDHENMFWYRQDPGLGLRLIYFSYDVKMKEKGDIPEGYSVSREKKERFSLILESASTNQTSMYLCASRTGTGSHEQYFGPGTRLTVT.

This clone has only a few counts. V gene TRBV27 combines with J gene TRBJ1-6; 9 bases are a match to TRBD1. Germline CDR1 reads MNHEY; CDR2 reads SMNVEV (reference sequence). The length of the CDR3 is 19 residues. J gave up 1 base and V 10 bases, and 17 bases lay outside the gene matches. CDR3: CATPFRDRVRGSYNSPLHF. The CDR3 DNA sequence: TGTGCCACCCCCTTCCGGGACAGGGTTAGAGGGTCCTATAATTCACCCCTCCACTTT.

The CDR3 DNA sequence: TGTGCCAGCAGTCCCACCGACAGGGGTTTAGAGACCCAGTACTTC. Its protein is CASSPTDRGLETQYF. This chain joins TRBV6-6 and TRBJ2-5; 8 nucleotides align to TRBD1. The CDR3 consists of 15 residues. CDR1 and CDR2 from the germline V gene are MNHNY and SVGAGI (reference sequence). The V and J ends lost 5 bases and 4 bases, in that order; junction bases with no gene match: 9.

This chain connects TRBV19 to TRBJ1-5, with TRBD1 matching 12 bases. V was pared by 6 bases and J by 5 bases, with 11 bases of the junction left unmatched. The CDR3 has 17 amino acids. CDR1 is LNHDA and CDR2 is SQIVND in the germline V gene (reference sequence). The CDR3 sequence: CASRIRDRGRIDQPQHF. The CDR3 nucleotides are TGTGCCAGTAGGATACGGGACAGGGGGCGTATTGATCAGCCCCAGCATTTT.

This clone was observed a single time. This rearrangement joins TRBV6-7 to TRBJ1-2, with 7 bases fitting TRBD1. TRBV6-7 is identified as an open reading frame with a role that is uncertain. The CDR3 is 15 amino acids. V was pared by 2 bases and J by 6 bases, with 9 bases of the junction left unmatched. CDR3 sequence (DNA): TGTGCCAGCAGTTACCCCCACAGGGGTGGCGATGGCTACACCTTC. Translation gives CASSYPHRGGDGYTF.

The chain combines TRBV27 with TRBJ2-3; 8 nucleotides agree with TRBD2. The CDR3 is 17 residues long. The V segment lost 3 bases and the J segment 4 bases; nucleotides outside the gene matches: 12. In germline, CDR1 is MNHEY, CDR2 SMNVEV (reference sequence). DNA of the CDR3: TGTGCCAGCAGTTTCCGGGAGGGGGGCGGGCCCCCAGATACGCAGTATTTT. Protein product: CASSFREGGGPPDTQYF.

The genes are TRBV6-5 and TRBJ2-3, with TRBD1 matching over 7 bases. J was trimmed by 4 bases and V by 8 bases; bases with no gene match: 12. Germline lookup yields CDR1 MNHEY and CDR2 SVGAGI. CDR3 length: 15 amino acids. The CDR3 coding sequence is TGTGCCAGCCATACCCGACAGGGACCCCCAGATACGCAGTATTTT. This gives the protein CASHTRQGPPDTQYF.

The rearrangement links TRBV7-8 to TRBJ2-7, with D hard to call. CDR3 size: 14 residues. Germline CDR1 is SGHVS and CDR2 is FQNEAQ. Trimming removed 1 base at V and 2 bases at J, with 9 bases between. The CDR3 bases are TGTGCCAGCAGCTTAGAAGCGTCACCCTACGAGCAGTACGTC. Translation gives CASSLEASPYEQYV.

The V and J genes are TRBV9 and TRBJ2-3; the match to TRBD2 covers 10 bases. The CDR3 consists of 17 residues. The V and J ends lost 0 bases and 6 bases, in that order; junction bases with no gene match: 10. The germline gives CDR1 SGDLS, CDR2 YYNGEE. The CDR3 loop is CASSVGAGGPSADTQYF. CDR3 coding DNA: TGTGCCAGCAGCGTAGGAGCGGGGGGGCCTAGTGCGGATACGCAGTATTTT.

The CDR3 sequence is CASGTSEGSKSTQYF. The CDR3 region has the DNA TGCGCCAGCGGAACTAGCGAGGGGTCTAAATCGACCCAGTACTTC. The V call is TRBV4-1, the J call TRBJ2-5; 7 nucleotides align to TRBD2. V lost 8 bases and J lost 7; bases outside the gene matches: 16. The length of the CDR3 is 15 residues. The germline gives CDR1 MGHRA, CDR2 YSYEKL.

This rearrangement joins TRBV2 to TRBJ2-1; TRBD2 matches 10 bases. The junction had 11 bases not matched to a gene; V was cut back by 6 bases and J by 9 bases. The V gene's germline CDR1 is SNHLY and CDR2 FYNNEI. This CDR3 region has 15 residues. The CDR3 protein is CASSPDLRTSGEQFF. For the CDR3, the DNA is TGTGCCAGCAGCCCAGACCTTAGGACTAGCGGTGAGCAGTTCTTC.

The rearrangement joins TRBV19 to TRBJ2-2, with TRBD2 as a possible D gene (5 bases). Trimming took off 3 bases at V and 5 bases at J, with 10 bases between the two ends. Germline-derived CDR1 and CDR2 are LNHDA and SQIVND (reference sequence). This CDR3 comprises 14 residues. For the CDR3, the DNA is TGTGCCAGTAGTATTAGGTCGGGGACCGGGGAGCTGTTTTTT. It specifies CASSIRSGTGELFF.

CDR3 protein: CASSFGQGTEAFF. The CDR3 coding sequence is TGTGCCAGCAGCTTCGGACAGGGCACTGAAGCTTTCTTT. The gene calls are TRBV7-9 and TRBJ1-1; 8 bases are shared with TRBD1. The CDR3 is made up of 13 amino acids. Per the germline V gene, CDR1 is SEHNR and CDR2 is FQNEAQ (reference sequence). After removal of 3 bases from V and 4 bases from J, the junction contained 1 base not matched to a gene.